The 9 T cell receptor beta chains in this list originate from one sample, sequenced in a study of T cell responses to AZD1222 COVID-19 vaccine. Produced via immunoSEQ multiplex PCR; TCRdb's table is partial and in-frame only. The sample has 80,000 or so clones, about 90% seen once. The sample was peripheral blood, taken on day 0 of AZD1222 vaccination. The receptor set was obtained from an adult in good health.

The CDR3 spells CASSHGQGPAESTEAFF. The CDR3 DNA follows: TGTGCCAGCTCACACGGACAGGGTCCCGCCGAAAGCACTGAAGCTTTCTTT. V usage is TRBV18 and J usage is TRBJ1-1; 8 nucleotides align to TRBD1. The V gene's germline CDR1 is KGHSH and CDR2 LQKENI. J gave up 4 bases and V 4 bases, and 14 bases lay outside the gene matches. The CDR3 loop spans 17 amino acids.

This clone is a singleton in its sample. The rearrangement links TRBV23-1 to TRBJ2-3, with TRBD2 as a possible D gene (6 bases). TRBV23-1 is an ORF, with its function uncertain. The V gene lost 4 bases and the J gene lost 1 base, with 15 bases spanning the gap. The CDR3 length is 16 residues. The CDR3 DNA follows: TGCGCCAGCAGTCCTCATAGGAGGGTTTGCACAGATACGCAGTATTTT. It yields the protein CASSPHRRVCTDTQYF.

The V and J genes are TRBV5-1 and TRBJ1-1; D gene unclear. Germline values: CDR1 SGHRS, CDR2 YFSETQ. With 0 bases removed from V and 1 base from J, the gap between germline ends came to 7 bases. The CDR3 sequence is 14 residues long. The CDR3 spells CASSLAHRNTEAFF. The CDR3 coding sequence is TGCGCCAGCAGCTTGGCCCACCGGAACACTGAAGCTTTCTTT.

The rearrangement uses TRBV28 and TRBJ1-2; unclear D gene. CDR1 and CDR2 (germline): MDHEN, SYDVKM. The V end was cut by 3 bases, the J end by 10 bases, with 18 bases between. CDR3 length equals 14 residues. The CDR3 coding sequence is TGTGCCAGCAGTTTTCTCCACGCCAGGACGGACTACACCTTC. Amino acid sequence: CASSFLHARTDYTF.

In DNA form, the CDR3 reads TGTGCCAGCAGTCCGCTGGGGGTTGGGGACACCGGGGAGCTGTTTTTT. This codes for CASSPLGVGDTGELFF. The genes are TRBV6-6 and TRBJ2-2, with D perhaps being TRBD1 or TRBD2 (5 bases each). The CDR3 spans 16 residues. Germline CDR1 reads MNHNY; CDR2 reads SVGAGI (reference sequence). The V end lost 5 bases, the J end lost 3 bases, and 16 bases lay between the germline ends.

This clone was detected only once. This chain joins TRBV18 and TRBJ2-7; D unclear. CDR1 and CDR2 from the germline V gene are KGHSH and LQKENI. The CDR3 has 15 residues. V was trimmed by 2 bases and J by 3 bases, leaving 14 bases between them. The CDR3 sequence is CASSPSSGSFYEQYF. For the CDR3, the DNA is TGTGCCAGCTCACCATCTTCGGGCTCCTTCTACGAGCAGTACTTC.

Here the CDR3 reads CSAGGRDEGNTIYF. DNA of the CDR3: TGCAGCGCCGGGGGAAGGGACGAGGGAAACACCATATATTTT. This chain uses TRBV29-1 with TRBJ1-3, with TRBD1 as a possible D gene (5 bases). CDR3 length: 14 residues. Between the trimmed V and J ends, which lost 7 bases and 4 bases, there was a span of 17 bases. CDR1 and CDR2 from the germline V gene are SQVTM and ANQGSEA. The complete variable domain, with remaining parts taken from reference TRBV29-1 and TRBJ1-3, reads SAVISQKPSRDICQRGTSLTIQCQVDSQVTMMFWYRQQPGQSLTLIATANQGSEATYESGFVIDKFPISRPNLTFSTLTVSNMSPEDSSIYLCSAGGRDEGNTIYFGEGSWLTVV.

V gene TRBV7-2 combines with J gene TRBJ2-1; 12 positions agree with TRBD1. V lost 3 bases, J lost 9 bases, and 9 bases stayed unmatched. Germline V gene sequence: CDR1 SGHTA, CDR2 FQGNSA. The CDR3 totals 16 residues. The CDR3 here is CASSLASGTGGSEQFF. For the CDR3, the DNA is TGTGCCAGCAGCTTGGCCTCCGGGACAGGGGGCAGTGAGCAGTTCTTC.

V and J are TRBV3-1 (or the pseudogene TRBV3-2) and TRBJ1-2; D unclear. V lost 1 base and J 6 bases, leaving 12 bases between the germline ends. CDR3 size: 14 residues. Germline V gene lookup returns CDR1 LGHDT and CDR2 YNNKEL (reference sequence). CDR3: CASSQASFPNGYTF. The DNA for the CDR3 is TGTGCCAGCAGCCAAGCTTCTTTCCCTAATGGCTACACCTTC.